The next 18 T cell receptor beta chains were all read from a single sample in a study of cytomegalovirus exposure and HLA in healthy donors. PCR primers comprised 60 Vbeta and 13 Jbeta primers. Clones were read by immunoSEQ multiplex PCR, and TCRdb kept only the in-frame ones, dropping some. The sample carries about 100,000 clones, 77% recorded once. The sample was PBMCs. These TCRs come from a male donor in good health and CMV-seronegative.

V usage is TRBV14 and J usage is TRBJ1-1; D is uncertain. The germline V gene encodes CDR1 SGHDN and CDR2 FVKESK. V lost 6 bases and J 1 base, leaving 9 bases between the germline ends. This CDR3 comprises 13 residues. The CDR3 loop is CASSKSSNTEAFF. CDR3 in DNA: TGTGCCAGCAGTAAGAGCTCGAACACTGAAGCTTTCTTT.

The V gene is TRBV5-1, the J gene TRBJ1-1; 9 bases line up with TRBD1. This CDR3 region has 16 residues. Per the germline V gene, CDR1 is SGHRS and CDR2 is YFSETQ. Trimming removed 6 bases from V and 0 bases from J; junction bases left unmatched: 9. The chain's CDR3 is CASTERTGVMNTEAFF. CDR3 DNA: TGCGCCAGCACTGAACGGACAGGGGTGATGAACACTGAAGCTTTCTTT.

The chain recombines TRBV5-4 with TRBJ1-3; D might be TRBD1 (6 bases). Trimming took off 1 base at V and 2 bases at J, with 7 bases between the two ends. This CDR3 comprises 14 residues. The V gene's germline CDR1 is SGHNT and CDR2 YYREEE (reference sequence). CDR3 nucleotides: TGTGCCAGCAGCTTGCAGGGGACTGGAAACACCATATATTTT. Its protein is CASSLQGTGNTIYF.

V gene TRBV4-2 combines with J gene TRBJ2-7; TRBD1 aligns across 9 bases. This CDR3 region has 16 residues. V shed 0 bases and J 3 bases; nucleotides not matched to a gene: 6. Germline CDR1 and CDR2: LGHNA and YNFKEQ. The CDR3, as DNA: TGTGCCAGCAGCCAAGATTCTGGACAGGGGTACTACGAGCAGTACTTC. It is translated as CASSQDSGQGYYEQYF.

The chain links TRBV6-1 to TRBJ1-5; a possible D gene is TRBD1 (5 bases). Germline-derived CDR1 and CDR2 are MNHNS and SASEGT. The CDR3 consists of 14 residues. Trimming stripped 6 bases from V and 3 bases from J, with 12 bases between. CDR3 loop: CASRNGGTNQPQHF. DNA for the CDR3: TGTGCCAGCAGAAATGGAGGGACCAATCAGCCCCAGCATTTT.

The chain links TRBV6-1 to TRBJ2-1; 8 bases agree with TRBD2. The CDR3 is 16 amino acids. Per germline, CDR1 MNHNS and CDR2 SASEGT. J gave up 1 base and V 0 bases, and 2 bases lay outside the gene matches. The CDR3 protein is CASSEASGGSYNEQFF. CDR3 nucleotides: TGTGCCAGCAGTGAAGCTTCGGGGGGGTCCTACAATGAGCAGTTCTTC.

This chain uses TRBV2 with TRBJ2-3, with a tentative D call TRBD1 (6 bases). V lost 9 bases and J 2 bases, leaving 15 bases between the germline ends. Germline lookup yields CDR1 SNHLY and CDR2 FYNNEI. The CDR3 has 14 residues. The CDR3 sequence: CASRLDSLTDTQYF. CDR3 sequence (DNA): TGTGCCAGTCGGCTGGACAGTCTCACAGATACGCAGTATTTT.

This sequence joins TRBV28 and TRBJ1-6; 10 positions match TRBD1. The germline gives CDR1 MDHEN, CDR2 SYDVKM. The V segment lost 6 bases and the J segment 11 bases; nucleotides outside the gene matches: 10. This CDR3 is built from 15 residues. The CDR3 DNA follows: TGTGCCAGCAGCCCATCCGGGACAGGGGATCCACCCCTCCACTTT. As protein: CASSPSGTGDPPLHF.

J is TRBJ2-7 and V is TRBV30; the D gene is possibly TRBD1 (8 bases). CDR1 and CDR2 from the germline V gene are GTSNPN and SVGIG (reference sequence). There are 14 residues in the CDR3. Trimming took off 2 bases at V and 4 bases at J, with 15 bases between the two ends. The CDR3: CAWSHRGGWYEQYF. In DNA form, the CDR3 reads TGTGCCTGGAGTCACAGGGGGGGTTGGTACGAGCAGTACTTC.

This clone was observed once. This chain joins TRBV7-2 and TRBJ2-3; D not resolved. Per the germline V gene, CDR1 is SGHTA and CDR2 is FQGNSA. The CDR3 is made up of 12 amino acids. V shed 5 bases and J shed 2 bases, with 5 bases lying between them. The CDR3 bases are TGTGCCAGCAGCCCTTACACAGATACGCAGTATTTT. Translation: CASSPYTDTQYF.

The chain uses TRBV6-1 and TRBJ2-7; tentative D call: TRBD2 (6 bases). The V gene's germline CDR1 is MNHNS and CDR2 SASEGT. V lost 7 bases and J 2 bases, leaving 15 bases between the germline ends. This CDR3 has 14 residues. CDR3 nucleotide sequence: TGTGCCAGCAAGAACCGGGACTCGGCCTACGAGCAGTACTTC. Its translation is CASKNRDSAYEQYF.

The chain joins TRBV6-1 to TRBJ1-2, with TRBD1 matching 7 bases. The CDR3 consists of 14 residues. Looked up from germline, CDR1 is MNHNS and CDR2 is SASEGT. Trimming at V came to 8 bases and at J to 5 bases, leaving 11 bases not matched to a gene. CDR3 coding DNA: TGTGCCAGCGAGAACCGGGACAGATTATATGGCTACACCTTC. This translates into CASENRDRLYGYTF.

The chain carries TRBV4-1 and TRBJ2-1; 8 nucleotides agree with TRBD2. V trimming: 0 bases; J trimming: 7 bases; junction bases outside the gene matches: 8. The CDR3 is 16 residues long. Germline V gene sequence: CDR1 MGHRA, CDR2 YSYEKL. CDR3 in amino acids: CASSQDPTGGVNEQFF. In DNA form, the CDR3 reads TGCGCCAGCAGCCAAGATCCGACGGGAGGGGTAAATGAGCAGTTCTTC.

The V and J genes are TRBV29-1 and TRBJ2-5; D remains ambiguous. This CDR3 region has 13 residues. V dropped 3 bases and J dropped 5 bases, with 13 bases sitting between them. From germline, CDR1 is SQVTM and CDR2 ANQGSEA. CDR3 residues: CSVDAELRETQYF. CDR3 nucleotides: TGCAGCGTTGATGCGGAGCTCCGGGAGACCCAGTACTTC.

The rearrangement links TRBV6-1 to TRBJ2-1; 7 positions match TRBD2. The CDR3 has 14 amino acids. Germline assignment: CDR1 MNHNS and CDR2 SASEGT. V gave up 7 bases and J gave up 7 bases; unmatched junction bases: 10. The CDR3, as DNA: TGTGCCAGCAATTTGGGAGCGGGGATAAATGAGCAGTTCTTC. This sequence encodes CASNLGAGINEQFF.

The chain combines TRBV10-3 with TRBJ2-1, with 11 bases aligning to TRBD2. The CDR3 spans 15 residues. V was pared by 2 bases and J by 6 bases, with 3 bases of the junction left unmatched. Germline CDR1 reads ENHRY; CDR2 reads SYGVKD. Here the CDR3 reads CAISESLAGGNEQFF. Written as DNA, the CDR3 is TGTGCCATCAGTGAGAGTCTAGCGGGGGGCAATGAGCAGTTCTTC.

The chain joins TRBV5-1 to TRBJ2-7, with 10 bases that match TRBD2. V lost 4 bases to trimming and J lost 4 bases; unmatched junction nucleotides: 11. CDR3 length equals 16 residues. Germline V gene data show CDR1 as SGHRS and CDR2 as YFSETQ. The CDR3 protein is CASSSEPGLALYEQYF. As DNA, the CDR3 is TGCGCCAGCAGCAGCGAACCGGGACTAGCGTTATACGAGCAGTACTTC.

V gene TRBV6-5 combines with J gene TRBJ1-2; D might be TRBD1 (6 bases). Germline V lookup: CDR1 MNHEY, CDR2 SVGAGI. This CDR3 is 13 amino acids long. V shed 7 bases and J shed 6 bases, with 15 bases lying between them. The CDR3 DNA sequence: TGTGCCAGCAAAAACGGGGGGGCGCATGGCTACACCTTC. This translates into CASKNGGAHGYTF.